These 16 T cell receptor beta chains came from one sample sequenced in a study of blood T cell repertoires in COVID-19. TCRdb keeps only in-frame clones here, not all; method: immunoSEQ multiplex PCR. The sample includes roughly 190,000 clones, 70% to 80% of them seen just once. Sequenced: peripheral blood. Every receptor here comes from a woman aged 50 to 60 with acute or convalescent COVID-19.

V is TRBV28 and J is TRBJ1-5; no definite D call. The CDR3 loop spans 15 amino acids. The V gene lost 4 bases and the J gene lost 5 bases, with 15 bases spanning the gap. CDR1 is MDHEN and CDR2 is SYDVKM in the germline V gene. The CDR3: CASSSPMGGYQPQHF. The CDR3 coding sequence is TGTGCCAGCAGTTCTCCCATGGGAGGGTATCAGCCCCAGCATTTT.

This clone was observed a few times. The V gene is TRBV30, the J gene TRBJ1-2, with D tentatively TRBD1 (6 bases). The germline CDR1 and CDR2 sequences are GTSNPN and SVGIG (reference sequence). CDR3 length: 13 amino acids. V shed 2 bases and J shed 8 bases, with 15 bases lying between them. CDR3 residues: CAWSYGGASGYTF. The CDR3 DNA sequence: TGTGCCTGGAGTTATGGGGGGGCGTCCGGCTACACCTTC.

V is TRBV10-1 and J is TRBJ2-7, with D possibly matching TRBD1 (5 bases). With 3 bases removed from V and 3 bases from J, the gap between germline ends came to 9 bases. This CDR3 comprises 13 residues. The germline CDR1 and CDR2 sequences are WNHNN and SYGVQD (reference sequence). CDR3: CASSDTGNYEQYF. CDR3 DNA: TGCGCCAGCAGTGATACAGGAAACTACGAGCAGTACTTC.

This clone was seen only a few times. The V call is TRBV19, the J call TRBJ1-1; 7 bases agree with TRBD1. The germline V gene has CDR1 LNHDA and CDR2 SQIVND (reference sequence). This CDR3 spans 12 amino acids. The trim removed 2 bases at V and 11 bases at J, leaving 5 bases unmatched. The CDR3 loop reads CASSIRQGWAFF. CDR3 nucleotide sequence: TGTGCCAGTAGTATAAGACAGGGTTGGGCTTTCTTT.

The sample holds one count of this clone. The gene calls are TRBV9 and TRBJ2-2; D not resolved. V was shortened by 0 bases and J by 6 bases, with 9 bases between the two germline ends. The CDR3 is 14 amino acids. Germline CDR1 is SGDLS and CDR2 is YYNGEE. CDR3 DNA: TGTGCCAGCAGCGTAGCTAGTTCCCCCGGGGAGCTGTTTTTT. It yields the protein CASSVASSPGELFF.

The chain employs TRBV19 and TRBJ1-5, with D hard to call. V was shortened by 3 bases and J by 1 base, with 10 bases between the two germline ends. Germline CDR1 LNHDA, CDR2 SQIVND (reference sequence). The CDR3 has 15 amino acids. This CDR3 is CASSIGAWSNQPQHF. CDR3 in DNA: TGTGCCAGTAGTATCGGAGCATGGAGCAATCAGCCCCAGCATTTT.

A few counts support this clone. The gene calls are TRBV5-4 and TRBJ1-4; 7 nucleotides match TRBD1. V was pared by 3 bases and J by 4 bases, with 6 bases of the junction left unmatched. This CDR3 is built from 15 residues. CDR1 and CDR2 from the germline V gene are SGHNT and YYREEE (reference sequence). The CDR3 bases are TGTGCCAGCAGCTCGAACAGGGGAGGTAATGAAAAACTGTTTTTT. Translated: CASSSNRGGNEKLFF.

The chain couples TRBV28 to TRBJ2-1, with D hard to call. The CDR3 loop spans 12 amino acids. Trimming removed 3 bases from V and 5 bases from J, with 5 bases in between. Per germline, CDR1 MDHEN and CDR2 SYDVKM. The chain's CDR3 is CASSFGDNEQFF. In DNA, the CDR3 is TGTGCCAGCAGTTTCGGAGACAATGAGCAGTTCTTC.

Comment on this clone: The sample contains more than one DNA sequence encoding this CDR3. V usage is TRBV12-3 or TRBV12-4 and J usage is TRBJ1-1; the D is unclear. With 3 bases removed from V and 1 base from J, the gap between germline ends came to 6 bases. This CDR3 contains 13 residues. The CDR3 protein is CASSFSENTEAFF. The CDR3 DNA reads as TGTGCCAGCAGTTTCTCAGAGAACACTGAAGCTTTCTTT.

This clone was counted a few times. The chain joins TRBV4-3 to TRBJ1-2; D gene ambiguous. Per germline, CDR1 LGHNA and CDR2 YSLEER. With 2 bases removed from V and 8 bases from J, the gap between germline ends came to 9 bases. There are 12 residues in the CDR3. In DNA, the CDR3 is TGCGCCAGCAGCCAAAAAGGGAGCGGCTACACCTTC. Protein: CASSQKGSGYTF.

There are a few counts of this clone. CDR3 sequence: CASSISGRGNYGYTF. The CDR3 DNA sequence: TGTGCCAGTAGTATATCGGGCAGGGGCAACTATGGCTACACCTTC. The chain carries TRBV19 and TRBJ1-2; possibly TRBD1 for D (6 bases). V shed 2 bases and J shed 2 bases, with 12 bases lying between them. This CDR3 comprises 15 residues. The germline V gene encodes CDR1 LNHDA and CDR2 SQIVND (reference sequence).

The CDR3 nucleotides read TGTGCCAGCAAACTTTCCCAGGGCACCGGGGAGCTGTTTTTT. This gives the protein CASKLSQGTGELFF. The rearrangement links TRBV19 to TRBJ2-2, with D perhaps matching TRBD1 (5 bases). Trimming pared 9 bases from V and 4 bases from J, leaving 15 bases between. The CDR3 extends over 14 amino acids. Germline lookup yields CDR1 LNHDA and CDR2 SQIVND (reference sequence).

The V call is TRBV2, the J call TRBJ2-7; the D gene is possibly TRBD1 (6 bases). Trimming stripped 6 bases from V and 2 bases from J, with 11 bases between. The CDR3 runs to 13 residues. Looked up from germline, CDR1 is SNHLY and CDR2 is FYNNEI. The DNA of the CDR3 is TGTGCCAGCAGCGGACAGAGAGCCTACGAGCAGTACTTC. It specifies CASSGQRAYEQYF.

The J gene is TRBJ2-5, the V gene TRBV18, with a tentative D call TRBD1 (6 bases). V was clipped by 3 bases and J by 1 base, with 9 bases between them. Germline V gene data show CDR1 as KGHSH and CDR2 as LQKENI. The CDR3 length is 14 residues. The chain's CDR3 is CASSPGQRQETQYF. DNA of the CDR3: TGTGCCAGCTCACCCGGACAGCGCCAAGAGACCCAGTACTTC.

J is TRBJ1-2 and V is TRBV12-3 or TRBV12-4, with no clear D. This CDR3 comprises 13 residues. Deletions cut 10 bases from V and 0 bases from J, with 12 bases between. The CDR3 DNA reads TGTGCCATGACTCACCTAGCTAACTATGGCTACACCTTC. Protein product: CAMTHLANYGYTF.

This clone was found once. The genes are TRBV7-2 and TRBJ2-7; D unclear. The CDR3 runs to 13 residues. Per germline, CDR1 SGHTA and CDR2 FQGNSA. V was shortened by 4 bases and J by 3 bases, with 10 bases between the two germline ends. CDR3: CASSSRRGYEQYF. The CDR3 nucleotides are TGTGCCAGCAGCTCCCGTCGAGGCTACGAGCAGTACTTC.